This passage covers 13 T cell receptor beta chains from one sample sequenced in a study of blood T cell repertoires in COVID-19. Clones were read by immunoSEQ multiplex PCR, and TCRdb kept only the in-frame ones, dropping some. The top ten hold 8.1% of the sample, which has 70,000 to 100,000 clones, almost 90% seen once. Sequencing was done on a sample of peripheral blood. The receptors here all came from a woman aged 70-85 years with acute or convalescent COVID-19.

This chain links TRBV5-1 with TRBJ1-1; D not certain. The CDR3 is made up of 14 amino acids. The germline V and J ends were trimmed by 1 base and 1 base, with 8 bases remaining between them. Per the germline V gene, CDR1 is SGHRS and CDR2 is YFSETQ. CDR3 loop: CASSLITQNTEAFF. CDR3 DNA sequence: TGCGCCAGCAGCTTGATAACACAGAACACTGAAGCTTTCTTT.

Written as DNA, the CDR3 is TGTGCCAGCAGCCCATGGGGAGCTAACTATGGCTACACCTTC. Protein: CASSPWGANYGYTF. The rearrangement uses TRBV11-2 and TRBJ1-2; D gene ambiguous. V lost 5 bases, J lost 0 bases, and 10 bases lay in between. Germline CDR1 is SGHAT and CDR2 is FQNNGV. The CDR3 is 14 residues long.

Here the CDR3 reads CASSAPQTGSNYGYTF. CDR3 coding DNA: TGTGCCAGCAGTGCTCCCCAGACAGGATCTAACTATGGCTACACCTTC. This sequence joins TRBV28 and TRBJ1-2; D is possibly TRBD1 (6 bases). CDR3 size: 16 residues. The V end was cut by 5 bases, the J end by 0 bases, with 16 bases between. Germline V CDR1 and CDR2: MDHEN, SYDVKM.

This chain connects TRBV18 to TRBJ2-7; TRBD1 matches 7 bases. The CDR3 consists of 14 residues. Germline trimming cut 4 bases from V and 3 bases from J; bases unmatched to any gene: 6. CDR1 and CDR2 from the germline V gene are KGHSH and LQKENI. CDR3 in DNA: TGTGCCAGCTCACTCAAAGGGGGCGGCTACGAGCAGTACTTC. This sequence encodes CASSLKGGGYEQYF.

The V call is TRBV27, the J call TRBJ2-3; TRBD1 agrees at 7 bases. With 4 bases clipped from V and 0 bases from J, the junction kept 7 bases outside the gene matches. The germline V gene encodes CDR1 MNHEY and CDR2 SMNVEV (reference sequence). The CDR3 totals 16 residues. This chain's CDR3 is CASSSLQGISTDTQYF. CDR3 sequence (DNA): TGTGCCAGCAGTTCCCTACAGGGGATTAGCACAGATACGCAGTATTTT.

The CDR3 nucleotides read TGCGCCAGCAGTACAGGGGACACTGAAGCTTTCTTT. It translates to CASSTGDTEAFF. The J gene is TRBJ1-1, the V gene TRBV10-1; 7 bases map to TRBD1. This CDR3 region has 12 residues. Per germline, CDR1 WNHNN and CDR2 SYGVQD (reference sequence). Trimming removed 5 bases from V and 3 bases from J; junction bases left unmatched: 0.

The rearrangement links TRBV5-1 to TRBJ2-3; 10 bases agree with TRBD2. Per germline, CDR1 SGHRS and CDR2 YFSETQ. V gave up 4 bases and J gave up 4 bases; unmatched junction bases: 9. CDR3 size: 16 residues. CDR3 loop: CASSPSSSGSSDTQYF. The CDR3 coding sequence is TGCGCCAGCAGCCCCTCCTCTAGCGGGAGTTCAGATACGCAGTATTTT. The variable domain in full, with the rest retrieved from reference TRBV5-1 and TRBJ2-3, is KAGVTQTPRYLIKTRGQQVTLSCSPISGHRSVSWYQQTPGQGLQFLFEYFSETQRNKGNFPGRFSGRQFSNSRSEMNVSTLELGDSALYLCASSPSSSGSSDTQYFGPGTRLTVL.

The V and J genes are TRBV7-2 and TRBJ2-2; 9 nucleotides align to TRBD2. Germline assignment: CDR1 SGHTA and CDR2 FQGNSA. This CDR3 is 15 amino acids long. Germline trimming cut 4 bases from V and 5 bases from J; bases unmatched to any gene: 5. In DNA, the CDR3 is TGTGCCAGCAGCTCTAGCGGGGCTAGGACCGGGGAGCTGTTTTTT. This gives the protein CASSSSGARTGELFF.

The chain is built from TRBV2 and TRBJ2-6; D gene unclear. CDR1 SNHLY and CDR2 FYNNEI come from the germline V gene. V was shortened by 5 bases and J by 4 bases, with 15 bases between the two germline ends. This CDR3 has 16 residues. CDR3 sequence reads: CASSLLGFSGANVLTF. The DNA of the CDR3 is TGTGCCAGCAGTCTTCTAGGTTTTTCAGGGGCCAACGTCCTGACTTTC.

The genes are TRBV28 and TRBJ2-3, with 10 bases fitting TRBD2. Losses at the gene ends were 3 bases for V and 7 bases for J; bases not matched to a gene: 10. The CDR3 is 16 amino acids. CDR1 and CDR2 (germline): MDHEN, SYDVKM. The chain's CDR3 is CASSLVLAGAANTQYF. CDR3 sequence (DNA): TGTGCCAGCAGTTTGGTTCTAGCGGGGGCCGCGAATACGCAGTATTTT.

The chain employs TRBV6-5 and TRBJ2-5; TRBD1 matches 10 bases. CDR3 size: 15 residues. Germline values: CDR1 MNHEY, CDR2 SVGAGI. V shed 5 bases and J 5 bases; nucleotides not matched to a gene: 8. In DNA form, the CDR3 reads TGTGCCAGCAGTACCCGACAGGGGGCGCGGGAGACCCAGTACTTC. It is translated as CASSTRQGARETQYF.

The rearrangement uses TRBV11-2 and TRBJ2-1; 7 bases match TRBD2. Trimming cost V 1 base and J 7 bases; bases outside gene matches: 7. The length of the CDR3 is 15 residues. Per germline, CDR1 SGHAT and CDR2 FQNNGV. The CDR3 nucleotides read TGTGCCAGCAGCTTAGCCGGGGGGAGGATGAATGAGCAGTTCTTC. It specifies CASSLAGGRMNEQFF.

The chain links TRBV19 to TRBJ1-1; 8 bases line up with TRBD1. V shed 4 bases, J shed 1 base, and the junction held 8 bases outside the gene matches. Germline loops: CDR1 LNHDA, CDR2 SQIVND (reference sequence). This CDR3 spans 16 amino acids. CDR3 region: CASSTIKDRENTEAFF. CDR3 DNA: TGTGCCAGTAGTACGATAAAGGACAGGGAGAACACTGAAGCTTTCTTT.